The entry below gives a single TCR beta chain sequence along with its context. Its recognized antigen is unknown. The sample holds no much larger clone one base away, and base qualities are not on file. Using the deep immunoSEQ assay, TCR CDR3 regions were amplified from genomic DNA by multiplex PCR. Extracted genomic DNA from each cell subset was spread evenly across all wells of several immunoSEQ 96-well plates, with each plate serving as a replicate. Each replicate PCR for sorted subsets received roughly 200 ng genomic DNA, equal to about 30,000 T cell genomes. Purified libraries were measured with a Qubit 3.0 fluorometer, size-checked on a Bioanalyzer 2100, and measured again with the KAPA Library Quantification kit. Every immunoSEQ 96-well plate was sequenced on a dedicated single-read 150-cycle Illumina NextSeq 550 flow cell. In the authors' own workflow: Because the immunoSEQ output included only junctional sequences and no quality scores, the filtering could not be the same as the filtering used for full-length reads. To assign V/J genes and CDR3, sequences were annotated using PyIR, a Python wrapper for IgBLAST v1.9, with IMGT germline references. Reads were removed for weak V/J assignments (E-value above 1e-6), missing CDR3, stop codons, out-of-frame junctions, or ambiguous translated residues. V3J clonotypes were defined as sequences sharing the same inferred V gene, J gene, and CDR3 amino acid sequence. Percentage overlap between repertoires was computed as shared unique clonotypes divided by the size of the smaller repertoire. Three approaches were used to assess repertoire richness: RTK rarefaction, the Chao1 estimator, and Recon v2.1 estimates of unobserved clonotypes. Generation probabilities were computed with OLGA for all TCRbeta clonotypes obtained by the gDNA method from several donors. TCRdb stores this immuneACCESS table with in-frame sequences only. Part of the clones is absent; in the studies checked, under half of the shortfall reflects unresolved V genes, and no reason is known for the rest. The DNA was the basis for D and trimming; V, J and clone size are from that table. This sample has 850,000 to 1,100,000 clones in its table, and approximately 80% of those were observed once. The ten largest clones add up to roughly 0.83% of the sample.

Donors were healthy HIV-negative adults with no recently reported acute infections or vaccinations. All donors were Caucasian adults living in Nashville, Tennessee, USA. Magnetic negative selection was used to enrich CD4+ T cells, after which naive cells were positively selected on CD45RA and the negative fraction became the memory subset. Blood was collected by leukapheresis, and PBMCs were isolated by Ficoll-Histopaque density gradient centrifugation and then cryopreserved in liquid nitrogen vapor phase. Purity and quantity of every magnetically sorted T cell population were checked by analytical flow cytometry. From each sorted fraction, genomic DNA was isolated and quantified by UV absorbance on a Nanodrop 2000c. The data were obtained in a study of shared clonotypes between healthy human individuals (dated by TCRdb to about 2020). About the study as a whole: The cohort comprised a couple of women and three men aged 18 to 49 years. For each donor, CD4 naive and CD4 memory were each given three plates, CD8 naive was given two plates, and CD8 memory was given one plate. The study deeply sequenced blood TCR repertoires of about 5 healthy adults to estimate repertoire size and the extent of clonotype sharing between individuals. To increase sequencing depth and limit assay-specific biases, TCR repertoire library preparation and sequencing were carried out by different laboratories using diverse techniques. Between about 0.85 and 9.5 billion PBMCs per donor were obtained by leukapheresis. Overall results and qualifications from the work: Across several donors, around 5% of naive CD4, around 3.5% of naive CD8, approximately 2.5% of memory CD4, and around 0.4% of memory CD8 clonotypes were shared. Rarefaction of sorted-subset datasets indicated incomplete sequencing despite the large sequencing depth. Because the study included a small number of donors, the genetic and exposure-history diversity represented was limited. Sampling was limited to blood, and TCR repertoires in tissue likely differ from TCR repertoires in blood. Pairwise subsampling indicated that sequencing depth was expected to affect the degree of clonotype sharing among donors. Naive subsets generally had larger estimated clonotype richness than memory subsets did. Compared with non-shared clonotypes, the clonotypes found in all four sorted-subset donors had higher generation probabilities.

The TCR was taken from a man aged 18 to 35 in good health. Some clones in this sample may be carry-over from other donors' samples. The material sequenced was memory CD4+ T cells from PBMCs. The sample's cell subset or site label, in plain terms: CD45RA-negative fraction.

The sequence in DNA is TGTGCCAGCAGCGTAGCCCCCGGACTAGCGGGAGCCCACAATGAGCAGTTCTTC. Its protein product is CASSVAPGLAGAHNEQFF. Recombination linked TRBV9 to TRBJ2-1, with TRBD2 identical over 13 junction bases. V is cut back by 0 bases and J by 5 bases, with 8 bases in the junction unmatched. From the cysteine up to the phenylalanine, the CDR3 has a length of 18 residues. Only the CDR3 portion is preserved as DNA: 54 bases, with reading frame beginning at the first base. Looking up the germline V gene yields CDR1 SGDLS and CDR2 YYNGEE. Extended through the reference TRBV9 and TRBJ2-1 proteins, this CDR3 yields the full variable domain: DSGVTQTPKHLITATGQRVTLRCSPRSGDLSVYWYQQSLDQGLQFLIQYYNGEERAKGNILERFSAQQFPDLHSELNLSSLELGDSALYFCASSVAPGLAGAHNEQFFGPGTRLTVL.